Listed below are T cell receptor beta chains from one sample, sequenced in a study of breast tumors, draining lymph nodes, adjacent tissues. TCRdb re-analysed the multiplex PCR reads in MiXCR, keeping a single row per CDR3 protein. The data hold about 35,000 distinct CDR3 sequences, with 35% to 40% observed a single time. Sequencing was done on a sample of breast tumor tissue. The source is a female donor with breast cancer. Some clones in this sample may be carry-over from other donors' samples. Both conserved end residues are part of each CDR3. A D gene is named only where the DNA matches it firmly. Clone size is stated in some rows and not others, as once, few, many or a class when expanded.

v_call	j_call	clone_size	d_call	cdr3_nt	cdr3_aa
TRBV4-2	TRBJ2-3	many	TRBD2	TGTGCCAGCAGCCAAGATGGGACGGGAGGCCTCGCAGATACGCAGTATTTT	CASSQDGTGGLADTQYF
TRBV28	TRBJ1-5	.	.	TGTGCCATAGGGGGGCTGAGTCAGCCCCAGCATTTT	CAIGGLSQPQHF
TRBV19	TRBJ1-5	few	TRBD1	TGTGCCAGTAGTCTAGACAGGGGATTTAGCAATCAGCCCCAGCATTTT	CASSLDRGFSNQPQHF
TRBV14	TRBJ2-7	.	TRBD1	TGTGCCAGCAGCCGCTACGGGACAGGGCTCTACGAGCAGTACTTC	CASSRYGTGLYEQYF
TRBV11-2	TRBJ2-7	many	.	TGTGCCAGCAGCTTAGATCGGGGCTACGAGCAGTACTTC	CASSLDRGYEQYF
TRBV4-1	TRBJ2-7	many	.	TGCGCCAGCAGCCAACGGGTGGGGCCGAGCTCCTACGAGCAGTACTTC	CASSQRVGPSSYEQYF
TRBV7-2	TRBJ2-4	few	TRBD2	TGTGCCAGCAGTCGTAGCGGGAGGGGGAACATTCAGTACTTC	CASSRSGRGNIQYF
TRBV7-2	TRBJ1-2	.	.	TGTGCCAGCAATCCGACAGTGCCAAACTATGGCTACACCTTC	CASNPTVPNYGYTF
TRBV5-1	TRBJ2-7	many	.	TGCGCCAGCAGCTTGGCCGGATCGAGAGTTGGAATTTCCGAGCAGTACTTC	CASSLAGSRVGISEQYF
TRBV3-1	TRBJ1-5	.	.	TGTGCCAGCAGCCCCCCGGGGTATCAGCCCCAGCATTTT	CASSPPGYQPQHF
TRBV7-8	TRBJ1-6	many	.	TGTGCCAGCACCTCCGGGACGGGAAATTCACCCCTCCACTTT	CASTSGTGNSPLHF
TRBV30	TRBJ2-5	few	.	TGTGCCTGGAATCTGGGAACGAAGGAGACCCAGTACTTC	CAWNLGTKETQYF
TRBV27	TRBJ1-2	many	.	TGTGCCAGCAGCGAAGAGGCGGGGTATGGCTACACCTTC	CASSEEAGYGYTF
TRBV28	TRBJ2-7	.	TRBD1	TGTGCCAGCAAACTTTCGGGGTGGACAGGGGGTTACGAGCAGTACTTC	CASKLSGWTGGYEQYF
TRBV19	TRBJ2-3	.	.	TGTGCCAGTAGCGGGAGAGGAGATACGCAGTATTTT	CASSGRGDTQYF
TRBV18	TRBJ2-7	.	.	TGTGCCAGCACTAGGGACGGATCCTACGAGCAGTACTTC	CASTRDGSYEQYF
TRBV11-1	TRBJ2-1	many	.	TGTGCCAGCAGCTTATTGTCGGCGGGATATAATGAGCAGTTCTTC	CASSLLSAGYNEQFF
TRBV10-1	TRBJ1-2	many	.	TGCGCCAGCAGCGACAGGAGGGACTATGGCTACACCTTC	CASSDRRDYGYTF
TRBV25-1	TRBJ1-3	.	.	TGTGCCAGCAGTGAATCGGGGGGAGGAGACGCCATATATTTT	CASSESGGGDAIYF
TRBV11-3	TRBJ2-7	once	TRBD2	TGTGCCAGCAGCTCGGGACTAGCGGGAGTCGAGCAGTACTTC	CASSSGLAGVEQYF
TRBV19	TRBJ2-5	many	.	TGTGCCAGTAGTCCAGGGGAGGGGGGTCAAGAGACCCAGTACTTC	CASSPGEGGQETQYF
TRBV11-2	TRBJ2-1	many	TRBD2	TGTGCCAGCAGCTTATCAATAGCGGGAGGACGAGTGTTTGGAAATGAGCAGTTCTTC	CASSLSIAGGRVFGNEQFF
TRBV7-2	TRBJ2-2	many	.	TGTGCCAGCACCTCCTGGGGCAGGAACACCGGGGAGCTGTTTTTT	CASTSWGRNTGELFF
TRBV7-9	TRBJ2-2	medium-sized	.	TGTGCCAGCAGCACCGGAGGGTCTGAGACCGGGGAGCTGTTTTTT	CASSTGGSETGELFF